This record concerns one T cell receptor beta chain sequence. The target antigen is unknown. Germline V gene lookup returns CDR1 MNHEY and CDR2 SVGAGI. Trimming cost V 5 bases and J 0 bases, with 17 bases left between them. This CDR3 has 17 residues. The record originates from a study of T-cell memory formation after mild COVID-19. TCRdb analysed the 5' RACE reads with MiXCR anew, one entry per CDR3 protein. The sample has 280,000 or so distinct CDR3 sequences, 8% to 9% seen once. Study findings and constraints: Clones contracting day 15 to 85 were balanced CD4/CD8; later expanders leaned CD4+. SARS-CoV-2 specificity of second-wave clones peaking day 37 was unconfirmed.

This rearrangement joins TRBV6-5 to TRBJ2-4, with D possibly TRBD1 on 5 matching bases. What was sequenced was PBMCs or a T cell subset sorted from them (not recorded which). This clonotype originated in a man aged 18-30 years who had mild COVID-19 (a few samples of this study predate the infection). Cell type and time point are not known. DNA for the CDR3: TGTGCCAGCAGTAGAACAGGAGTCCTTATAGCCAAAAACATTCAGTACTTC. Amino acid sequence: CASSRTGVLIAKNIQYF.